The 30 T cell receptor beta chains reported below all come from one sample, sequenced in a study of blood T cell repertoires in COVID-19. The method was immunoSEQ multiplex PCR; TCRdb's version includes in-frame clones alone and lacks a portion of them. This table has 30,000 to 40,000 clones, roughly 88% appearing once. The sample consisted of peripheral blood. The receptors come from a woman in her seventies with active COVID-19.

This chain links TRBV28 with TRBJ1-2; 7 bases align to TRBD1. This CDR3 contains 14 residues. V lost 2 bases, J lost 3 bases, and 3 bases stayed unmatched. The V gene's germline CDR1 is MDHEN and CDR2 SYDVKM. CDR3 sequence: CASSLRQGDYGYTF. The CDR3 region has the DNA TGTGCCAGCAGTTTAAGACAGGGCGACTATGGCTACACCTTC.

This chain joins TRBV7-2 and TRBJ2-5; weak D call: TRBD1 (6 bases). Germline values: CDR1 SGHTA, CDR2 FQGNSA. Trimming shortened V by 8 bases and J by 0 bases, and 10 bases separated the two germline ends. There are 13 residues in the CDR3. The CDR3 DNA is TGTGCCAGCGCCGGACAGTACCAAGAGACCCAGTACTTC. Translation gives CASAGQYQETQYF.

The genes are TRBV27 and TRBJ2-1; TRBD1 matches at 7 bases. The germline V gene encodes CDR1 MNHEY and CDR2 SMNVEV (reference sequence). The CDR3 contains 14 residues. The CDR3 protein is CVTIPGQRNNEQFF. CDR3 DNA: TGTGTCACCATACCGGGACAGCGAAACAATGAGCAGTTCTTC.

The chain uses TRBV12-3 or TRBV12-4 and TRBJ1-2; the match to TRBD1 covers 7 bases. This CDR3 comprises 13 residues. The ends lost 6 bases at V and 1 base at J; junction bases unmatched: 2. The CDR3 region is CASRGDSNYGYTF. The CDR3 region has the DNA TGTGCCAGCAGGGGGGACAGTAACTATGGCTACACCTTC.

In its sample, this clone was seen a few times. The chain couples TRBV13 to TRBJ2-5; 12 positions agree with TRBD2. From germline, CDR1 is PRHDT and CDR2 FYEKMQ (reference sequence). The CDR3 spans 15 residues. The V and J ends lost 5 bases and 1 base, in that order; junction bases with no gene match: 2. CDR3 protein: CASSTSGGFQETQYF. Written as DNA, the CDR3 is TGTGCCAGCAGCACTAGCGGGGGGTTCCAAGAGACCCAGTACTTC.

The chain couples TRBV9 to TRBJ2-3; no definite D call. The CDR3 totals 14 residues. Germline CDR1 reads SGDLS; CDR2 reads YYNGEE. The ends were cut back, 0 bases at V and 2 bases at J, with 7 bases in the middle. The CDR3: CASSVATSTDTQYF. CDR3 DNA sequence: TGTGCCAGCAGCGTAGCTACCTCCACAGATACGCAGTATTTT.

This chain links TRBV25-1 with TRBJ2-1; TRBD1 matches at 8 bases. This CDR3 has 11 residues. Germline V gives CDR1 MGHDK, CDR2 SYGVNS. V was pared by 4 bases and J by 13 bases, with 3 bases of the junction left unmatched. Written as DNA, the CDR3 is TGTGCCAGCAGTGCCGGACAGGGTCAGTTCTTC. Its protein is CASSAGQGQFF.

This chain links TRBV12-3 or TRBV12-4 with TRBJ2-7; D ambiguous. V lost 4 bases to trimming and J lost 6 bases, with 7 bases between them. The CDR3 totals 11 residues. CDR3: CASSSSREQYF. CDR3 in DNA: TGTGCCAGCAGTTCCTCCCGCGAGCAGTACTTC.

The J gene is TRBJ1-1, the V gene TRBV18; TRBD1 aligns across 7 bases. Germline V lookup: CDR1 KGHSH, CDR2 LQKENI. The CDR3 loop spans 15 amino acids. Trimming took 4 bases from V and 3 from J; bases not matched to a gene: 8. The CDR3 loop is CASSQNRGGDTEAFF. As DNA, the CDR3 is TGTGCCAGCTCACAAAACAGGGGTGGGGACACTGAAGCTTTCTTT.

The chain couples TRBV11-3 to TRBJ2-3; 9 bases are shared with TRBD2. Looked up from germline, CDR1 is SGHNT and CDR2 is YENEEA. This CDR3 has 15 residues. The V gene end was trimmed by 4 bases and the J gene end by 4 bases; junction bases not matched to a gene: 6. CDR3 nucleotides: TGTGCCAGCAGCTCAGAGCGGGGGGCGTCAGATACGCAGTATTTT. As protein: CASSSERGASDTQYF.

In its sample, this clone was seen a few times. The chain couples TRBV5-1 to TRBJ2-2; 12 positions match TRBD2. Germline trimming cut 1 base from V and 3 bases from J; bases unmatched to any gene: 10. Looked up from germline, CDR1 is SGHRS and CDR2 is YFSETQ. The CDR3 contains 19 residues. The CDR3 loop reads CASSLQPSGGAGDTGELFF. CDR3 coding DNA: TGCGCCAGCAGCTTGCAGCCTAGCGGGGGGGCCGGGGACACCGGGGAGCTGTTTTTT.

This clone was recorded a few times. The chain recombines TRBV10-1 with TRBJ2-3, with TRBD2 matching over 12 bases. J was trimmed by 0 bases and V by 6 bases; bases with no gene match: 4. Germline loops: CDR1 WNHNN, CDR2 SYGVQD (reference sequence). This CDR3 comprises 16 residues. CDR3 sequence: CASSLTSGGSTDTQYF. CDR3 coding DNA: TGCGCCAGCAGCTTGACTAGCGGGGGAAGCACAGATACGCAGTATTTT.

This clone was counted a few times. This chain connects TRBV2 to TRBJ2-1; 8 positions match TRBD1. The CDR3 is 13 amino acids. The V gene end was trimmed by 6 bases and the J gene end by 8 bases; junction bases not matched to a gene: 6. Germline CDR1 is SNHLY and CDR2 is FYNNEI. CDR3: CASSFQGAHEQFF. The CDR3 DNA is TGTGCCAGCAGCTTCCAGGGGGCCCATGAGCAGTTCTTC.

V gene TRBV4-1 combines with J gene TRBJ2-1, with a possible D match to TRBD2 (6 bases). This CDR3 contains 19 residues. Germline loops: CDR1 MGHRA, CDR2 YSYEKL. V lost 1 base and J 2 bases, leaving 21 bases between the germline ends. Here the CDR3 DNA reads TGCGCCAGCAGCCAAGGCACGGGTGGCGGGGTGGCCGCCTACAATGAGCAGTTCTTC. It encodes CASSQGTGGGVAAYNEQFF.

This clone has just one count. V and J are TRBV6-6 and TRBJ1-5; D unclear. The V and J ends lost 2 bases and 5 bases respectively, with 10 bases between them. The CDR3 has 14 residues. Germline lookup yields CDR1 MNHNY and CDR2 SVGAGI (reference sequence). CDR3 loop: CASSYLPQDQPQHF. The DNA of the CDR3 is TGTGCCAGCAGTTACCTTCCTCAGGATCAGCCCCAGCATTTT.

The rearrangement uses TRBV27 and TRBJ2-3; tentative D call: TRBD2 (7 bases). CDR1 and CDR2 (germline): MNHEY, SMNVEV (reference sequence). The CDR3 contains 17 residues. The V gene lost 4 bases and the J gene lost 6 bases, with 23 bases spanning the gap. CDR3 sequence: CASSSGYGGPAADTQYF. Here the CDR3 DNA reads TGTGCCAGCAGTTCTGGATACGGGGGGCCGGCGGCGGATACGCAGTATTTT.

V gene TRBV28 combines with J gene TRBJ2-1; TRBD2 agrees at 10 bases. V lost 2 bases to trimming and J lost 11 bases; unmatched junction nucleotides: 12. The germline V gene has CDR1 MDHEN and CDR2 SYDVKM. This CDR3 contains 16 residues. Here the CDR3 reads CASSLLSASGGGKQFF. CDR3 DNA sequence: TGTGCCAGCAGTTTACTATCCGCTAGCGGGGGCGGCAAGCAGTTCTTC.

This chain uses TRBV6-4 with TRBJ2-7, with 8 bases fitting TRBD2. In germline, CDR1 is MRHNA, CDR2 SNTAGT. After removal of 6 bases from V and 2 bases from J, the junction contained 9 bases not matched to a gene. This CDR3 contains 15 residues. The CDR3 loop reads CASRLRGGNTYEQYF. Here the CDR3 DNA reads TGTGCCAGCAGGCTCCGGGGGGGAAACACCTACGAGCAGTACTTC.

The chain links TRBV15 to TRBJ1-5; no clear D. V lost 1 base, J lost 4 bases, and 5 bases lay in between. The CDR3 spans 13 residues. Germline CDR1 is LNHNV and CDR2 is YYDKDF (reference sequence). CDR3 sequence (DNA): TGTGCCACCAGCAGAGGAGTAAATCAGCCCCAGCATTTT. This sequence encodes CATSRGVNQPQHF.

The gene calls are TRBV19 and TRBJ1-1; 11 nucleotides match TRBD1. CDR1 is LNHDA, CDR2 SQIVND, per germline (reference sequence). The CDR3 sequence is 15 residues long. Unmatched junction bases numbered 7, after V lost 4 bases and J lost 6 bases. Here the CDR3 reads CASSRTGGWTPEAFF. The CDR3 DNA follows: TGTGCCAGTAGTAGGACAGGGGGCTGGACCCCTGAAGCTTTCTTT.

This chain connects TRBV7-9 to TRBJ2-5; maybe TRBD1 (6 bases). CDR1 is SEHNR, CDR2 FQNEAQ, per germline (reference sequence). The CDR3 runs to 14 residues. The V gene lost 6 bases and the J gene lost 1 base, with 12 bases spanning the gap. CDR3 residues: CASSRQAIQETQYF. CDR3 coding DNA: TGTGCCAGCAGTCGACAGGCCATCCAAGAGACCCAGTACTTC.

The chain uses TRBV19 and TRBJ1-2; 8 bases line up with TRBD1. Germline V gives CDR1 LNHDA, CDR2 SQIVND (reference sequence). After removal of 6 bases from V and 2 bases from J, the junction contained 2 bases not matched to a gene. The CDR3 runs 13 residues. The CDR3 protein is CASSQGANYGYTF. DNA for the CDR3: TGTGCCAGTAGCCAGGGGGCGAACTATGGCTACACCTTC.

V is TRBV4-3 and J is TRBJ2-1, with TRBD1 identical over 8 bases. The CDR3 sequence is 14 residues long. Germline loops: CDR1 LGHNA, CDR2 YSLEER. The V segment lost 2 bases and the J segment 7 bases; nucleotides outside the gene matches: 4. Here the CDR3 reads CASSQRDRGNEQFF. For the CDR3, the DNA is TGCGCCAGCAGCCAACGCGACAGGGGAAATGAGCAGTTCTTC.

In nucleotides, the CDR3 is TGTGCCAGCAGTTTCGCCTTAGCGGGGGGGGTGACCCAGTACTTC. Translation gives CASSFALAGGVTQYF. V usage is TRBV6-5 and J usage is TRBJ2-5, with TRBD2 identical over 11 bases. The CDR3 sequence is 15 residues long. Germline CDR1 and CDR2: MNHEY and SVGAGI. V dropped 4 bases and J dropped 7; count of bases not matched to a gene: 8.

The chain couples TRBV5-4 to TRBJ2-2, with D possibly matching TRBD2 (5 bases). The germline V gene has CDR1 SGHNT and CDR2 YYREEE (reference sequence). This CDR3 is 15 amino acids long. The ends were cut back, 3 bases at V and 4 bases at J, with 13 bases in the middle. The CDR3, as DNA: TGTGCCAGCAGCTCGGGCCTAGGGAGCACCGGGGAGCTGTTTTTT. The encoded protein is CASSSGLGSTGELFF.

In its sample, this clone was seen once. The gene calls are TRBV5-1 and TRBJ2-3; 13 nucleotides line up with TRBD2. The CDR3 is made up of 17 amino acids. J gave up 6 bases and V 4 bases, and 11 bases lay outside the gene matches. Germline CDR1 is SGHRS and CDR2 is YFSETQ. The CDR3 DNA follows: TGCGCCAGCAGCCCGGGACTAGCGGGGAGAGTGGTGGATACGCAGTATTTT. Its translation is CASSPGLAGRVVDTQYF.

This chain connects TRBV5-1 to TRBJ1-3; D is undetermined. Trimming removed 7 bases from V and 4 bases from J, with 15 bases in between. The length of the CDR3 is 14 residues. In germline, CDR1 is SGHRS, CDR2 YFSETQ. The CDR3 loop reads CASSWTERGNTIYF. Here the CDR3 DNA reads TGCGCCAGCTCCTGGACTGAACGAGGAAACACCATATATTTT. The whole variable domain, filled in from reference TRBV5-1 and TRBJ1-3, reads KAGVTQTPRYLIKTRGQQVTLSCSPISGHRSVSWYQQTPGQGLQFLFEYFSETQRNKGNFPGRFSGRQFSNSRSEMNVSTLELGDSALYLCASSWTERGNTIYFGEGSWLTVV.

The chain links TRBV5-4 to TRBJ1-2; 7 bases agree with TRBD1. Germline loops: CDR1 SGHNT, CDR2 YYREEE (reference sequence). This CDR3 spans 15 amino acids. V shed 4 bases and J 2 bases; nucleotides not matched to a gene: 8. This chain's CDR3 is CASSPRQGPNYGYTF. The CDR3 region has the DNA TGTGCCAGCAGCCCCCGACAGGGACCCAACTATGGCTACACCTTC. Drawing the rest from reference TRBV5-4 and TRBJ1-2, the complete variable domain is ETGVTQSPTHLIKTRGQQVTLRCSSQSGHNTVSWYQQALGQGPQFIFQYYREEENGRGNFPPRFSGLQFPNYSSELNVNALELDDSALYLCASSPRQGPNYGYTFGSGTRLTVV.

J is TRBJ1-5 and V is TRBV27; D is possibly TRBD1 (5 bases). Germline CDR1 is MNHEY and CDR2 is SMNVEV (reference sequence). The CDR3 consists of 14 residues. Trimming stripped 3 bases from V and 7 bases from J, with 13 bases between. The CDR3 loop is CASSFGGIGQPQHF. The CDR3 coding sequence is TGTGCCAGCAGTTTCGGGGGGATCGGGCAGCCCCAGCATTTT.

This clone came up a few times. The V and J genes are TRBV4-2 and TRBJ2-7; D not certain. In germline, CDR1 is LGHNA, CDR2 YNFKEQ. There are 14 residues in the CDR3. V lost 0 bases and J 0 bases, leaving 6 bases between the germline ends. CDR3 coding DNA: TGTGCCAGCAGCCAAGACTGGAGCTCCTACGAGCAGTACTTC. Protein: CASSQDWSSYEQYF.